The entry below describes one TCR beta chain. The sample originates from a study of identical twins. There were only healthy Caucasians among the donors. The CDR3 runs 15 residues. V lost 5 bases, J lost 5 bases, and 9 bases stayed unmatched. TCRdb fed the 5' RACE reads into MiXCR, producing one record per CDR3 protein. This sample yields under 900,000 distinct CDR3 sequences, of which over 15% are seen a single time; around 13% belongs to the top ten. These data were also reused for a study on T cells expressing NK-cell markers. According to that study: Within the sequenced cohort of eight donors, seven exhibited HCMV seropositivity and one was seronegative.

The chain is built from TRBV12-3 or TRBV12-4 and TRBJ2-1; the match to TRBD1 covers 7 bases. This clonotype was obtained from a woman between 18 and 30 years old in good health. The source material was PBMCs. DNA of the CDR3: TGTGCCAGCAGTAGGGACAGACTAATACACAATGAGCAGTTCTTC. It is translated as CASSRDRLIHNEQFF.